Presented here are 20 T cell receptor beta chains from one specimen sequenced in a study of cytomegalovirus exposure and HLA in healthy donors. In the PCR, 60 Vbeta and 13 Jbeta primers were used. TCRdb keeps only in-frame clones here, not all; method: immunoSEQ multiplex PCR. The sample consists of some 120,000 clones, approximately 84% of them appearing once. Sequenced input: PBMCs. The receptor source for this set is a man aged 18 to 29 in good health and CMV-seropositive.

The chain is built from TRBV5-4 and TRBJ2-3; 7 bases are shared with TRBD1. Germline lookup yields CDR1 SGHNT and CDR2 YYREEE (reference sequence). This CDR3 comprises 13 residues. With V trimmed by 4 bases and J by 6 bases, 5 bases remained unmatched. The CDR3 DNA sequence: TGTGCCAGCAGCGTCGGACAGGATGATACGCAGTATTTT. Translated, it gives CASSVGQDDTQYF.

The J gene is TRBJ2-3, the V gene TRBV27; 10 bases fit TRBD1. Germline values: CDR1 MNHEY, CDR2 SMNVEV (reference sequence). The CDR3 has 22 amino acids. Trimming at V came to 5 bases and at J to 2 bases, leaving 25 bases not matched to a gene. The CDR3 DNA sequence: TGTGCCAGCAGTCCGGCTCCTGGAAAGACAGGGGGCGAAAGCAATGCCACAGATACGCAGTATTTT. Translated, it gives CASSPAPGKTGGESNATDTQYF.

The J gene is TRBJ2-5, the V gene TRBV7-2; D is possibly TRBD1 (5 bases). The CDR3 is made up of 14 amino acids. Deletions cut 1 base from V and 9 bases from J, with 15 bases between. CDR1 is SGHTA and CDR2 is FQGNSA in the germline V gene. CDR3 nucleotides: TGTGCCAGCAGCTTAGGAGCAGGGCCACGGGCCCAGTACTTC. It specifies CASSLGAGPRAQYF. The variable domain in full, with the rest retrieved from reference TRBV7-2 and TRBJ2-5, is GAGVSQSPSNKVTEKGKDVELRCDPISGHTALYWYRQSLGQGLEFLIYFQGNSAPDKSGLPSDRFSAERTGGSVSTLTIQRTQQEDSAVYLCASSLGAGPRAQYFGPGTRLLVL.

The chain recombines TRBV5-4 with TRBJ2-3; TRBD2 agrees at 11 bases. The ends lost 0 bases at V and 4 bases at J; junction bases unmatched: 7. There are 17 residues in the CDR3. The germline V gene has CDR1 SGHNT and CDR2 YYREEE (reference sequence). This CDR3 reads CASSLVGSGGAADTQYF. The DNA of the CDR3 is TGTGCCAGCAGCTTGGTTGGTAGCGGGGGGGCAGCAGATACGCAGTATTTT.

CDR3 nucleotides: TGTGCCAGCAGCGTTTTTAGCGGGAGTATTTACACAGATACGCAGTATTTT. It is translated as CASSVFSGSIYTDTQYF. The rearrangement links TRBV9 to TRBJ2-3; 9 nucleotides line up with TRBD2. The V gene end was trimmed by 2 bases and the J gene end by 2 bases; junction bases not matched to a gene: 9. This CDR3 contains 17 residues. Germline CDR1 and CDR2: SGDLS and YYNGEE.

The rearrangement uses TRBV27 and TRBJ2-7; 7 nucleotides agree with TRBD2. There are 14 residues in the CDR3. Trimming at V came to 2 bases and at J to 4 bases, leaving 5 bases not matched to a gene. CDR1 is MNHEY, CDR2 SMNVEV, per germline (reference sequence). The CDR3 coding sequence is TGTGCCAGCAGTTTAGGGAGGGTATCGTACGAGCAGTACTTC. It translates to CASSLGRVSYEQYF.

This chain connects TRBV7-9 to TRBJ1-2; no reliable D call. The germline gives CDR1 SEHNR, CDR2 FQNEAQ (reference sequence). V lost 5 bases and J 2 bases, leaving 12 bases between the germline ends. CDR3 length: 14 residues. DNA for the CDR3: TGTGCCAGCAGCCCCTCGGGAGGGAACTATGGCTACACCTTC. Amino acid sequence: CASSPSGGNYGYTF.

The chain has TRBV4-1 and TRBJ2-1; D is undetermined. This CDR3 has 14 amino acids. Trimming took off 4 bases at V and 0 bases at J, with 7 bases between the two ends. The germline CDR1 and CDR2 sequences are MGHRA and YSYEKL. The CDR3 DNA sequence: TGCGCCAGCAGCCCGGTACTCTCCTACAATGAGCAGTTCTTC. It specifies CASSPVLSYNEQFF.

This chain links TRBV2 with TRBJ1-2; the match to TRBD1 covers 7 bases. Germline-derived CDR1 and CDR2 are SNHLY and FYNNEI. This CDR3 comprises 13 residues. Germline trimming cut 5 bases from V and 7 bases from J; bases unmatched to any gene: 7. The CDR3 DNA is TGTGCCAGCAGTTCTGAGGGGGCAAGTGGCTACACCTTC. It encodes CASSSEGASGYTF.

In its sample, this clone was seen a few times. The CDR3 nucleotides read TGCGCCAGCAGCCAGACAGGGGTTTCCTACGAGCAGTACTTC. This sequence encodes CASSQTGVSYEQYF. The rearrangement joins TRBV4-1 to TRBJ2-7; 8 positions match TRBD1. Germline values: CDR1 MGHRA, CDR2 YSYEKL. Trimming at V came to 3 bases and at J to 1 base, leaving 2 bases not matched to a gene. This CDR3 has 14 amino acids.

The chain links TRBV25-1 to TRBJ1-3; perhaps TRBD1 as D (6 bases). This CDR3 contains 15 residues. Germline CDR1 reads MGHDK; CDR2 reads SYGVNS. Trimming stripped 3 bases from V and 4 bases from J, with 13 bases between. The CDR3 loop is CASSDRGRGGNTIYF. The CDR3 DNA reads TGTGCCAGCAGTGATCGGGGGCGGGGGGGAAACACCATATATTTT.

The chain links TRBV6-1 to TRBJ2-1; 10 bases agree with TRBD2. Germline V CDR1 and CDR2: MNHNS, SASEGT. This CDR3 is 15 amino acids long. The junction had 13 bases not matched to a gene; V was cut back by 10 bases and J by 7 bases. As DNA, the CDR3 is TGTGCCATCCGACAGATAGCGGGAGGCTATAATGAGCAGTTCTTC. Translation: CAIRQIAGGYNEQFF.

V gene TRBV5-1 combines with J gene TRBJ1-4; 9 bases line up with TRBD1. Germline V lookup: CDR1 SGHRS, CDR2 YFSETQ. Trimming at V came to 4 bases and at J to 8 bases, leaving 9 bases not matched to a gene. The CDR3 sequence is 15 residues long. The CDR3 here is CASSRTGTGTEKLFF. Here the CDR3 DNA reads TGCGCCAGCAGCCGTACCGGGACAGGGACAGAAAAACTGTTTTTT.

The chain couples TRBV11-2 to TRBJ1-3, with 7 bases fitting TRBD1. The CDR3 sequence is 19 residues long. Unmatched junction bases numbered 26, after V lost 6 bases and J lost 9 bases. Germline CDR1 is SGHAT and CDR2 is FQNNGV. CDR3 residues: CASRRPGLGTESIRGTIYF. For the CDR3, the DNA is TGTGCCAGCAGACGCCCCGGCCTCGGGACAGAGTCGATCCGAGGCACCATATATTTT.

V gene TRBV6-5 combines with J gene TRBJ2-2; weak D call: TRBD1 (5 bases). This CDR3 is 15 amino acids long. Germline V gene lookup returns CDR1 MNHEY and CDR2 SVGAGI. V gave up 3 bases and J gave up 1 base, with 9 bases separating them. CDR3 region: CASSYWTWNTGELFF. The CDR3 nucleotides are TGTGCCAGCAGTTATTGGACATGGAACACCGGGGAGCTGTTTTTT.

This rearrangement joins TRBV5-6 to TRBJ1-1; no firm D call. CDR3 size: 14 residues. With 1 base removed from V and 1 base from J, the gap between germline ends came to 8 bases. Germline V CDR1 and CDR2: SGHDT, YYEEEE. DNA for the CDR3: TGTGCCAGCAGCTTGTACGCGGGGAACACTGAAGCTTTCTTT. This codes for CASSLYAGNTEAFF.

The sample holds a few counts of this clone. The chain has TRBV4-1 and TRBJ1-1; the match to TRBD1 covers 7 bases. This CDR3 has 15 residues. From germline, CDR1 is MGHRA and CDR2 YSYEKL. The ends lost 1 base at V and 5 bases at J; junction bases unmatched: 7. The CDR3 DNA is TGCGCCAGCAGCCAAGGGCAGGGGGTTCGAACTGAAGCTTTCTTT. This gives the protein CASSQGQGVRTEAFF.

The chain carries TRBV6-6 and TRBJ2-5; 10 positions agree with TRBD2. With the DNA end fitting TRBJ2-7 better, the J assignment may be wrong. The CDR3 spans 16 residues. Germline V gene sequence: CDR1 MNHNY, CDR2 SVGAGI (reference sequence). CDR3 in amino acids: CASSLTPSGRNYEQYF. The CDR3 nucleotides read TGTGCCAGCAGCTTGACACCTAGCGGGAGAAACTACGAGCAGTACTTC.

This chain links TRBV4-3 with TRBJ2-7; the D is unclear. CDR3 length: 16 amino acids. Germline CDR1 LGHNA, CDR2 YSLEER. V was cut by 0 bases and J by 0 bases, with 12 bases left in between. As DNA, the CDR3 is TGCGCCAGCAGCCAAGATTTTGGCACCCGCTCCTACGAGCAGTACTTC. Its translation is CASSQDFGTRSYEQYF.

The J gene is TRBJ2-1, the V gene TRBV9, with D perhaps matching TRBD2 (5 bases). CDR1 and CDR2 (germline): SGDLS, YYNGEE. This CDR3 contains 17 residues. V was pared by 5 bases and J by 0 bases, with 18 bases between. CDR3 in amino acids: CASSTLPSLDSYNEQFF. In DNA, the CDR3 is TGTGCCAGCAGTACCCTCCCTAGCTTGGACTCCTACAATGAGCAGTTCTTC.